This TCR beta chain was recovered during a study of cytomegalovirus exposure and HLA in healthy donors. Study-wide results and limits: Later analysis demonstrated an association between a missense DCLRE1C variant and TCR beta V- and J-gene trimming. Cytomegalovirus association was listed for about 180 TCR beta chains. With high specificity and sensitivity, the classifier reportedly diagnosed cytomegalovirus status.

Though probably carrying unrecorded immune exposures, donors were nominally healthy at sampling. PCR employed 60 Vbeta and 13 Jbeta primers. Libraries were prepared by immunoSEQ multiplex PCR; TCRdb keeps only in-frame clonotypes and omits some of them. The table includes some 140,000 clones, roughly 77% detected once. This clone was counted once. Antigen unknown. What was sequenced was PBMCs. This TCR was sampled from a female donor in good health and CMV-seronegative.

CDR3 residues: CASSLAGGTYNEQFF. The CDR3 DNA is TGTGCCAGCAGCTTAGCGGGGGGTACGTACAATGAGCAGTTCTTC. This chain joins TRBV7-2 and TRBJ2-1; TRBD2 is a possible D gene (6 bases). Germline CDR1 and CDR2: SGHTA and FQGNSA. Trimming took 0 bases from V and 4 from J, leaving 10 bases between them. The CDR3 extends over 15 amino acids.